The rows below give T cell receptor beta chains drawn from one sample of a study of response to subunit inactivated influenza vaccine. TCRdb reprocessed the RT-PCR reads via MiXCR and lists one record per CDR3 protein. Among about 530,000 distinct CDR3 sequences listed, about 10% were seen once. The sequenced sample was PBMCs from blood, obtained on the day of vaccination. The receptor set was obtained from a man in his fifties who received an inactivated influenza vaccine. Both conserved end residues are part of each CDR3. The D gene is left open where the match is weak. Rows give clone size only sometimes, using once, few, many, or a class for an expanded clone.

v_gene,j_gene,abundance,d_gene,CDR3nt,CDR3aa
TRBV12-3/TRBV12-4,TRBJ2-3,NA,NA,TGTGCCAGCGGCCTTGATGGGCTAGCGACAACAGATACGCAGTATTTT,CASGLDGLATTDTQYF
TRBV5-1,TRBJ2-2,NA,NA,TGCGCCACCAAGAATGCCGGGGAGCTGTTTTTT,CATKNAGELFF
TRBV4-3,TRBJ2-1,NA,TRBD1,TGCGCCAGCAGCCAAGAAAGGCTCCCGGGCAGAGAGCGCAGGGGGTATAAAATCGATGAGCAGTTCTTC,CASSQERLPGRERRGYKIDEQFF
TRBV3-1,TRBJ2-1,few,NA,TGTGCCAGCGGTTCGGTGGCTGAGCAGTTCTTC,CASGSVAEQFF
TRBV7-2,TRBJ2-3,NA,TRBD1,TGTGCCAGCTTACAGGGGATCACAGATACGCAGTATTTT,CASLQGITDTQYF
TRBV7-3,TRBJ2-1,NA,NA,TGTGCCAGCAGCTTATACAACCTTGACCCCCGGGGGTCCTACAATGAGCAGTTCTTC,CASSLYNLDPRGSYNEQFF
TRBV2,TRBJ1-1,NA,NA,TGTGCCAGCAGGGGCTCTCGGGACACTGAAGCTTTCTTT,CASRGSRDTEAFF
TRBV10-3,TRBJ2-7,NA,TRBD1,TGTGCCACGGAACAGGGGTACGAGCAGTACTTC,CATEQGYEQYF
TRBV5-6,TRBJ2-1,few,NA,TGTGCCAGCAGCTTGGGACCGCGGCAGTTCTTC,CASSLGPRQFF
TRBV20-1,TRBJ2-5,NA,NA,TGCAGTGCTAGACCTTCGGCGGGGAAACAAGAGACCCAGTACTTC,CSARPSAGKQETQYF
TRBV3-1,TRBJ2-5,NA,TRBD1,TGTGCCAGCAGCCAAGATTGGACCAGGGGGATGGAGACCCAGTACTTC,CASSQDWTRGMETQYF
TRBV7-2,TRBJ2-7,many,TRBD1,TGTGCCAGCAGCCTTTGGGACAGGGGGTACTACGAGCAGTACTTC,CASSLWDRGYYEQYF
TRBV11-2,TRBJ1-1,few,NA,TGTGCCAGCACCTCTTACAGGCCGAACACTGAAGCTTTCTTT,CASTSYRPNTEAFF
TRBV11-3,TRBJ2-2,few,TRBD2,TGTGCCAGCAGCACCGCTAGCGGGAGTGTCACCGGGGAGCTGTTTTTT,CASSTASGSVTGELFF
TRBV5-1,TRBJ1-4,many,TRBD1,TGCGCCAGCAGCTTGGACAGGGGTGGTGAAAAACTGTTTTTT,CASSLDRGGEKLFF
TRBV4-2,TRBJ2-4,NA,NA,TGTGCCAGCAGCCAAGAATTGCTAGCCAAAAACATTCAGTACTTC,CASSQELLAKNIQYF
TRBV6-2/TRBV6-3,TRBJ1-4,few,NA,TGTGCCAGCAGCCGGATATCGATCCTCGCTAATGAAAAACTGTTTTTT,CASSRISILANEKLFF
TRBV28,TRBJ2-3,few,TRBD2,TGTGCCAGCAGGAAAGTAGCGGGACGCACAGATACGCAGTATTTT,CASRKVAGRTDTQYF
TRBV9,TRBJ2-2,few,NA,TGTGCCAGCAGCGCACCCCTCTCACGGTTTAACACCGGGGAGCTGTTTTTT,CASSAPLSRFNTGELFF
TRBV6-1,TRBJ2-7,NA,NA,TGTGCCAGCAGTCTGGTTCGGAGCCTATCCTACGAGCAGTACTTC,CASSLVRSLSYEQYF
TRBV6-5,TRBJ1-2,once,NA,TGTGCCAGCAGTTACTCGCGACATTCCTATGGCTACACCTTC,CASSYSRHSYGYTF
TRBV29-1,TRBJ1-2,many,TRBD1,TGCAGCGAAGGACAGGCTGGGTCCGGGGCTCTCACCTTC,CSEGQAGSGALTF
TRBV9,TRBJ2-1,few,NA,TGTGCCAGCAGCGTAAGTATTAACAATGAGCAGTTCTTC,CASSVSINNEQFF
TRBV28,TRBJ2-3,few,TRBD1,TGTGCCAGCAGTTGGGAAAGGGACAGGGTCCCAGATACGCAGTATTTT,CASSWERDRVPDTQYF
TRBV20-1,TRBJ2-7,few,TRBD2,TGCACCGCTAGGTGGTCTAGCGGGAGAGGCCCCTTCTCCTACGAGCAGTACTTC,CTARWSSGRGPFSYEQYF
TRBV12-3/TRBV12-4,TRBJ1-5,few,NA,TGTGCCAGCAGTTTATGGCATAGCGGACAGCCCCAGCATTTT,CASSLWHSGQPQHF
TRBV30,TRBJ2-7,NA,TRBD2,TGTGCCGCGGGGTTTGGTTCGGCTAGCGGGACTCTCTCCTTCGAGCAGTACTTC,CAAGFGSASGTLSFEQYF
TRBV5-1,TRBJ2-3,NA,TRBD2,TGCGCCAGCAGCTTGGGTAGCGGGGGGAATACGCAGTATTTT,CASSLGSGGNTQYF
TRBV20-1,TRBJ1-5,NA,NA,TGCAGTGGGGCGGGCGGATTTAGCAATCAGCCCCAGCATTTT,CSGAGGFSNQPQHF
TRBV24-1,TRBJ2-1,NA,NA,TGTGCCACCAGTGATTTTGGGGGGCAGTTCTTC,CATSDFGGQFF
TRBV7-2,TRBJ2-5,NA,TRBD2,TGTGCCAGCAGTCTCATACTAGCGGGAGAGACCCAGTACTTC,CASSLILAGETQYF
TRBV20-1,TRBJ2-7,NA,NA,TGCAGTGCCGTGGACTACGAGCAGTACTTC,CSAVDYEQYF
TRBV5-1,TRBJ1-5,NA,NA,TGCGCCAGCAGCCCGTACGTCAATCAGCCCCAGCATTTT,CASSPYVNQPQHF
TRBV15,TRBJ2-7,few,TRBD1,TGTGCCACCAGCAGAGATTGGACAGGGTCTTCCTACGAGCAGTACTTC,CATSRDWTGSSYEQYF
TRBV4-1,TRBJ1-2,NA,TRBD1,TGCGCCAGCAGCCGACCGGGACAGTCCTATGGCTACACCTTC,CASSRPGQSYGYTF
TRBV4-3,TRBJ2-7,few,NA,TGCGCCAGCAGCCAAAGCCGGGACTCCTCCTACGAGCAGTACTTC,CASSQSRDSSYEQYF
TRBV20-1,TRBJ2-1,NA,TRBD2,TGCAGTGCTAGGGACGTGGGGGGGAGGCTCAATGAGCAGTTCTTC,CSARDVGGRLNEQFF
TRBV15,TRBJ2-1,few,NA,TGTGCCACCAGCAGCTCGGACCTCTTTGAGCAGTTCTTC,CATSSSDLFEQFF
TRBV15,TRBJ1-2,NA,NA,TGTGCCACCAGCAGAGATACGTACGGCTACACCTTC,CATSRDTYGYTF
TRBV20-1,TRBJ1-2,NA,TRBD1,TGCAGTGCTCCCAGAACAGGGGGATATGGCTACACCTTC,CSAPRTGGYGYTF
TRBV29-1,TRBJ2-7,many,TRBD2,TGCAGCGTCGCCGGGACTAGCGGGGGTCTCTCCTACGAGCAGTACTTC,CSVAGTSGGLSYEQYF
TRBV20-1,TRBJ2-7,few,TRBD2,TGCAGTGCTAGGTTTAGCGGGACCTACGAGCAGTACTTC,CSARFSGTYEQYF
TRBV30,TRBJ2-5,NA,TRBD1,TGTGCCTGGAGTGTACCTGGGACAGGGAATCAAGAGACCCAGTACTTC,CAWSVPGTGNQETQYF
TRBV6-2/TRBV6-3,TRBJ2-7,NA,NA,TGTGCCAGCAGCCGCGTCCCCGCCTACGAGCAGTACTTC,CASSRVPAYEQYF
TRBV9,TRBJ2-2,NA,NA,TGTGCCAGCAGCGTAGAGCCCGTCGGGGAGCTGTTTTTT,CASSVEPVGELFF
TRBV6-5,TRBJ2-5,few,TRBD1,TGTGCCAGCAGTTACTTCCCCCCGATCGGACAGGGGGACCAAGAGACCCAGTACTTC,CASSYFPPIGQGDQETQYF
TRBV12-3/TRBV12-4,TRBJ2-1,few,TRBD2,TGTGCCAGCATCTCCCCGATTGAGACTAGCGGGAGGGGTGAGCAGTTCTTC,CASISPIETSGRGEQFF
TRBV2,TRBJ2-1,few,NA,TGTGCCAGCAGTGCGCAGGGTAGGCGTGAGCAGTTCTTC,CASSAQGRREQFF
TRBV7-2,TRBJ2-7,many,NA,TGTGCCAGCAGCTTAGATGGCGGTGGCTCCTACGAGCAGTACTTC,CASSLDGGGSYEQYF
TRBV6-1,TRBJ2-1,few,TRBD1,TGTGCCAGCAGTGGGACCGGGACAGGGCTCAATGAGCAGTTCTTC,CASSGTGTGLNEQFF
TRBV20-1,TRBJ2-2,NA,TRBD2,TGCAGTGCTAAGCGGGGAACGAACACCGGGGAGCTGTTTTTT,CSAKRGTNTGELFF
TRBV28,TRBJ2-1,many,TRBD1,TGTGCCAGCAGTTCCCCCCCCGGGACAGGGGGCTGTTTCTTC,CASSSPPGTGGCFF